Listed below are T cell receptor beta chains from one sample, sequenced in a study of shared clonotypes between healthy human individuals. The repertoire was sequenced with immunoSEQ multiplex PCR; TCRdb's copy has only in-frame clones and lacks some. The sample has 1.4 million or so clones, about 98.5% seen once. Material for sequencing was naive CD4+ T cells sorted from blood. These receptors were obtained from a man under 40 in good health. Each CDR3 is given with its conserved first and last residue. The D gene is left open where the match is weak. Not all rows give a size; the values are once, few, many and, for expanded clones, a class.

CDR3nt,CDR3aa,v_gene,d_gene,j_gene,abundance
TGTGCCAGCAGCCATTCCGGGACTGCCTACAATGAGCAGTTCTTC,CASSHSGTAYNEQFF,TRBV7-2,-,TRBJ2-1,-
TGTGCCAGCCGAAGGGGCTCCAGCTCCTACGAGCAGTACTTC,CASRRGSSSYEQYF,TRBV6-5,-,TRBJ2-7,-
TGTGCCAGCAGCCAAGTCGCAGGACAAGGAAATGAAAAACTGTTTTTT,CASSQVAGQGNEKLFF,TRBV4-2,-,TRBJ1-4,-
TGTGCCAGCTCCGGGACTCCGGGCAATGAGCAGTTCTTC,CASSGTPGNEQFF,TRBV18,-,TRBJ2-1,-
TGTGCCAGCTCACCCCGGGACAGCGAGGAAAAACTGTTTTTT,CASSPRDSEEKLFF,TRBV18,TRBD1,TRBJ1-4,-
TGTGCCAGCACCTTCGCGGGGAATGTGGGTCAGCCCCAGCATTTT,CASTFAGNVGQPQHF,TRBV7-2,-,TRBJ1-5,-
TGTGCCAGCAGTCCCTGGAAAAGCTCCTACAATGAGCAGTTCTTC,CASSPWKSSYNEQFF,TRBV6-5,-,TRBJ2-1,-
TGTGCCAGCAGCTTGGGACCCCCAGCGTTGGCAGATACGCAGTATTTT,CASSLGPPALADTQYF,TRBV5-8,-,TRBJ2-3,-
TGTGCTGTGGGGGAAATGAACACTGAAGCTTTCTTT,CAVGEMNTEAFF,TRBV28,-,TRBJ1-1,-
TGTGCCAGCCAAACCCCAGAAGCTGGAAACACCATATATTTT,CASQTPEAGNTIYF,TRBV6-5,-,TRBJ1-3,-
TGTGCCAGCAGCGAGACAGGGCGCTACGAGCAGTACTTC,CASSETGRYEQYF,TRBV28,TRBD1,TRBJ2-7,-
TGTGCCAGCAGCTTGGCGTTGGGCTACACCTTC,CASSLALGYTF,TRBV5-6,-,TRBJ1-2,once
TGTGCCAGCAGCGTAGGGCTAGCGAGCCCCTACAATGAGCAGTTCTTC,CASSVGLASPYNEQFF,TRBV9,-,TRBJ2-1,-
TGTGCCAGCAGCGTAGGGTCCCACCCGGGACAGGGTCTCTCCGAGCAGTACTTC,CASSVGSHPGQGLSEQYF,TRBV9,TRBD1,TRBJ2-7,-
TGTGCCAGCCTTCGGCCGGGACAGGGGTATGGCTACACCTTC,CASLRPGQGYGYTF,TRBV7-9,TRBD1,TRBJ1-2,-
TGCAGCGTTGAGGCGGGCTTACCCCGGGGCTATGAGCAGTTCTTC,CSVEAGLPRGYEQFF,TRBV29-1,-,TRBJ2-1,-
TGTGCCAGCAGCCTGAGAGGGCTCTACGAGCAGTACTTC,CASSLRGLYEQYF,TRBV5-6,-,TRBJ2-7,-
TGTGCCATCAGCGCGGACAGGGGCTATAAGCCCCAGCATTTT,CAISADRGYKPQHF,TRBV10-3,TRBD1,TRBJ1-5,-
TGTGCCAGCAGTCCGGGGACGGAGTTCTACGAGCAGTACTTC,CASSPGTEFYEQYF,TRBV28,-,TRBJ2-7,-
TGTGCCAGCAGCCCCCGACTAGCGGGCCTCAATGAGCAGTTCTTC,CASSPRLAGLNEQFF,TRBV7-6,TRBD2,TRBJ2-1,-
TGTGCCAGCAGTGAATTCAGGGCCGGAAACACCATATATTTT,CASSEFRAGNTIYF,TRBV25-1,-,TRBJ1-3,once
TGTGCCAGCAGCATACTTCGGGGGACTAGCGGGAACGAGCAGTACTTC,CASSILRGTSGNEQYF,TRBV7-6,TRBD2,TRBJ2-7,-
TGTGCCAGCAGTCCACGCCAGGGATCATCCTACGAGCAGTACTTC,CASSPRQGSSYEQYF,TRBV27,-,TRBJ2-7,once
TGCGCCAGCAGTCTGGTCGGGGCCACCTCCTACAATGAGCAGTTCTTC,CASSLVGATSYNEQFF,TRBV5-1,-,TRBJ2-1,-
TGTGCCAGCTCAAGTACCTCGGGGACTGAAGCTTTCTTT,CASSSTSGTEAFF,TRBV18,-,TRBJ1-1,-
TGTGCCAGCAGCTCGGGACTAGCGGGAGGACTCGCCTACGAGCAGTACTTC,CASSSGLAGGLAYEQYF,TRBV7-8,TRBD2,TRBJ2-7,-
TGTGCCAGCAGTGAAGCGACGGTAACAGGCTACGAGCAGTACTTC,CASSEATVTGYEQYF,TRBV6-1,-,TRBJ2-7,-
TGTGCCAGCTCACCACTTAAATCGGGGTCATGGGGGACTGAAGCTTTCTTT,CASSPLKSGSWGTEAFF,TRBV18,-,TRBJ1-1,-
TGCGCCAGCAGCTTGGGACAGGGGGCAATGAACACTGAAGCTTTCTTT,CASSLGQGAMNTEAFF,TRBV5-1,TRBD1,TRBJ1-1,-